This TCR beta chain is drawn from a study of shared clonotypes between healthy human individuals. The germline V gene encodes CDR1 MNHEY and CDR2 SVGAGI. This CDR3 is built from 14 residues. After removal of 4 bases from V and 3 bases from J, the junction contained 6 bases not matched to a gene. Here immunoSEQ multiplex PCR was the method, and the copy in TCRdb shows in-frame clones only, minus some. This table has about 2 million clones, roughly 95% appearing once. Selected positively for CCR7 and CD45RO-negative, naive CD8 cells excluded terminally differentiated effector memory CD45RA+ cells. This clone was counted once.

This chain joins TRBV6-5 and TRBJ2-7; 7 bases are a match to TRBD2. What was sequenced was naive CD8+ T cells sorted from blood. This clonotype was sampled from a man aged 18 to 29 in good health. In DNA, the CDR3 is TGTGCCAGCAGTTCGGGGGGAGAAGGCTACGAGCAGTACTTC. It is translated as CASSSGGEGYEQYF.